The sequence of this TCR beta chain was determined in a study of shared clonotypes between healthy human individuals (dated by TCRdb to about 2020). About the full investigation: The cohort included a few men and a couple of women between 18 and 49 years of age. Different laboratories and diverse techniques were used to prepare libraries and sequence TCR repertoires, to increase sequencing depth and limit assay-specific biases. To estimate repertoire size and how much clonotypes are shared between individuals, the study performed deep sequencing of blood TCR repertoires from roughly five healthy adults. Between about 0.8 and 9 billion PBMCs per donor were obtained by leukapheresis. For each donor, CD4 naive and CD4 memory were each run on three plates, CD8 naive on two plates, and CD8 memory on one plate. Overall study results and their limits: Sampling was restricted to blood, and TCR repertoires in tissues likely differ from the TCR repertoires found in blood. Across four donors, around 5% of naive CD4, 3.5% of naive CD8, 2.3% of memory CD4, and under 0.45% of memory CD8 clonotypes were shared. Compared with non-shared clonotypes, clonotypes shared by all four sorted-subset donors had higher generation probabilities. The genetic and exposure-history diversity represented was limited by the small number of donors. Larger estimated clonotype richness was generally found for naive subsets than for memory subsets. Incomplete sequencing was indicated by rarefaction of sorted-subset datasets, despite the large sequencing depth. Based on pairwise subsampling, the degree of clonotype sharing among donors was expected to be affected by sequencing depth.

CDR1 and CDR2, per the germline V gene (reference sequence), are MNHEY and SMNVEV. Trimming at the junction amounts to 7 bases on V and 0 bases on J, and the germline ends lie 11 bases apart. The CDR3, cysteine through phenylalanine, is 14 amino acids long. Only the CDR3 region is kept as DNA, spanning 42 bases read in frame from base 1. A remark on this clone: Its antigen specificity is not known. Nothing much larger sits one base from this clone, and base qualities are not available.

CD8 naive samples consisted of CD45RO-negative cells that were positively selected for CCR7, yielding a CD45RA+CCR7+ population without TemRA cells. Donors were healthy HIV-negative adults with no recently reported acute infections or vaccinations. Every donor was a Caucasian adult residing in Nashville, Tennessee, USA. After blood collection by leukapheresis, PBMCs were isolated using Ficoll-Histopaque density gradient centrifugation and then cryopreserved in the vapor phase of liquid nitrogen. Analytical flow cytometry was used to check the purity and quantity of each magnetically sorted T cell population. Each sorted fraction had its genomic DNA isolated and then quantified by UV absorbance on a Nanodrop 2000c. TCR CDR3 regions were amplified from genomic DNA by multiplex PCR using the deep immunoSEQ assay. Extracted genomic DNA from each cell subset was distributed evenly across all wells of several immunoSEQ 96-well plates, and each plate was treated as a replicate. For sorted subsets, about 210 ng of genomic DNA, equivalent to about 30,000 T cell genomes, went into each replicate PCR. The purified libraries were quantified using a Qubit 3.0 fluorometer, sized with a Bioanalyzer 2100, and then quantified again using the KAPA Library Quantification kit. Each immunoSEQ 96-well plate was sequenced on its own single-read 150-cycle Illumina NextSeq 550 flow cell. The source study handled its data this way. Because the immunoSEQ output held only junctional sequences and lacked quality scores, the filtering could not match the filtering applied to full-length reads. To assign V/J genes and CDR3, sequences were annotated using PyIR, a Python wrapper for IgBLAST v1.9, with IMGT germline references. Reads with weak V/J assignments (E-value above 1e-6), missing CDR3, stop codons, out-of-frame junctions, or ambiguous translated residues were removed. V3J clonotypes were defined as sequences sharing the same inferred V gene, J gene, and CDR3 amino acid sequence. Percentage overlap between repertoires was computed as shared unique clonotypes divided by the size of the smaller repertoire. Repertoire richness was assessed with RTK rarefaction, the Chao1 estimator, and Recon v2.1 estimates of unobserved clonotypes. Generation probabilities were computed with OLGA for all TCRbeta clonotypes obtained by the gDNA method from a handful of donors. TCRdb limited this immuneACCESS table to in-frame rearrangements with V and J called. A share of clones is missing; checked studies link under half to unresolved V genes, and the rest is unexplained. The D gene and trimming were derived from the DNA, and the V and J assignments and clone size from that table. A total of around 600,000 clones appear in this sample, roughly 95% of them only once. Over 0.095% of the sample is taken by the ten largest.

Sequencing was done on a sample of naive CD8+ T cells sorted from blood. The intended sense of this specimen's cell subset or site label: CD45RA+CCR7+. The source is a woman in her thirties in good health. The chain couples TRBV27 to TRBJ2-3; TRBD2 is a weak D gene call, 5 bases matching. The CDR3 protein: CASMSGYSTDTQYF. The DNA reads as follows: TGTGCCAGCATGAGCGGATATAGCACAGATACGCAGTATTTT.